This record concerns one T cell receptor (beta chain) sequence. Frequency alone marks this clonotype as medium-sized (0.01 to 0.1%); no count is stored. Its recognized antigen is unknown. The germline V gene (reference sequence) supplies CDR1 SGHNT and CDR2 YYREEE. The CDR3, cysteine through phenylalanine, is 12 amino acids long. No DNA was logged. TRB rearrangements were amplified by multiplex PCR using a touch-down protocol with TRB-A and TRB-B primer pools mixed in one tube. Illumina adapters and sample indices were added to the amplicons through two consecutive PCR reactions performed with Phusion HS II polymerase. After gel purification with the NucleoSpin Gel and PCR Clean-up kit, the amplicons were quantified by Qubit and checked for quality on an Agilent 2100 Bioanalyzer. Sequencing of the libraries was done on an Illumina MiSeq with 600-cycle, single-indexed, paired-end runs. The authors' pipeline ran thus. MiXCR version 2.1.12, together with the default MiXCR reference library, was used to align and assemble the TRB reads. A clone was defined by each unique CDR3 nucleotide sequence, and the analysis included only productive sequences supported by at least two reads. Alpha-parameterized diversity profiles (alpha 0 to 5), including the Shannon (alpha 1) and Simpson (alpha 2) indices, were computed with an R script to assess repertoire diversity. The tcR package was used to compute combinatorial TRB VJ usage, and cohorts were compared on this usage by principal component analysis with ade4. TCRbeta CDR3s were clustered with GLIPH on cohort pairs matched by age and read depth, and cluster frequencies were compared by Wilcoxon test. After the reads were reprocessed by TCRdb, one entry was made per CDR3 protein sequence, with no DNA. These V and J calls originate from TCRdb's pipeline instead of the authors' own analysis. This sample's records show roughly 1,800 distinct CDR3 sequences. Of the sample, around 17% is held by the ten largest clones.

For each sample, TRB amplification used approximately 260 ng of peripheral blood genomic DNA, equal to about 38,000 genome equivalents. The 14 to 15 chronic lymphocytic leukemia controls had received no treatment and did not have autoimmune cytopenia; the mean age was around 68 years, the median age was around 60 years, and four or five were female. This entry is derived from a study of T cell clusters in autoimmune cytopenias (dated by TCRdb to the late 2010s). Notes on the research overall: TRB sequencing reached a median depth of 51,575 reads per sample and yielded a median of 2,350 distinct TRB clonotypes per sample. Alongside healthy, CLL and autoimmune hepatitis controls, autoimmune cytopenia patients had their peripheral blood TRB and IGH repertoires sequenced at active disease and again during treatment follow-up. The study was designed to test whether a disease-specific immune repertoire signature usable as a blood-based biomarker is carried by autoimmune cytopenia patients. For primary cytopenia, 25 age-matched healthy donors were used as controls, and for secondary cytopenia, some 13 age-matched CLL patients were used as controls.

Broader findings and caveats from the paper: Healthy donors showed 2.5 to 3-fold more exclusive TRB clusters than active autoimmune hepatitis patients, consistent with an autoimmunity-wide signature. TRB repertoire shifts, with less even repertoires observed in secondary cytopenia and CLL, were mostly attributed to lymphoma bias rather than autoimmunity. The T cell clusters were only ever defined in silico, so experimental validation of their functional role was still needed. In the comparison of secondary cytopenia with CLL, the cluster-lack signature was not observed, apparently because the dominant lymphoma-associated repertoire masked the signature. A lack of physiological T cell clusters in primary autoimmune cytopenia patients was suggested by GLIPH, as 51 clusters were found to be exclusive to healthy donors versus approximately 17 exclusive to patients.

The same sample was also studied in work on T cell repertoires in aging, cancer and after chemotherapy. Taken from the second paper: Donors were distributed across six age groups ranging from 30 or younger to 70 or older, with at least three individuals included per group. In the hematological group, paired pre- and post-chemotherapy samples were obtained from chronic lymphocytic leukemia patients treated with fludarabine- or bendamustine-based regimens. Roughly 10 million TCR reads were contained in the full dataset. Compared with age-matched healthy donors, untreated patients with hematological or solid cancers had significantly lower TCR diversity and higher clonality in blood. Declining TCR diversity with age in healthy donors was mainly explained by loss of richness; in cancer patients, loss of evenness also contributed. In both cancer cohorts, median generation probability rose over the chemotherapy interval, which suggests that the repertoire was reconstituted through rebound thymic output. According to the authors, the repertoire data do not allow conclusions to be drawn about immunological memory after chemotherapy. Lymphoid organ infiltration was present in the hematological cancer patients, and this infiltration may itself impair thymic emigration or the expansion of peripheral T cells. Peripheral blood TCR beta repertoires from healthy donors and cancer patients were profiled to examine immunoaging and T cell reconstitution after chemotherapy. A cohort of 200 to 250 cancer patients (roughly 94 with hematological and around 120 with solid cancers) was assembled, and approximately 99 healthy donors were included as a reference group. MiXCR versions 2.12 and 3.0.5 were used to process the TRB sequences. The repertoire metrics were Shannon diversity, evenness, clonality (calculated as one minus evenness), and diversity profiles parameterized by alpha from 0 to 5. The IGoR algorithm was used to calculate generation probabilities for clones in the paired samples taken before and after chemotherapy.

The rearranged chain carries TRBV5-4 and TRBJ1-2; TCRdb indicates TRBD1, and absent DNA this call remains unverified. The sequenced sample consisted of peripheral blood. The receptor comes from a human donor with chronic lymphocytic leukemia. For the CDR3, the sequence is CASAGQGGGYTF.